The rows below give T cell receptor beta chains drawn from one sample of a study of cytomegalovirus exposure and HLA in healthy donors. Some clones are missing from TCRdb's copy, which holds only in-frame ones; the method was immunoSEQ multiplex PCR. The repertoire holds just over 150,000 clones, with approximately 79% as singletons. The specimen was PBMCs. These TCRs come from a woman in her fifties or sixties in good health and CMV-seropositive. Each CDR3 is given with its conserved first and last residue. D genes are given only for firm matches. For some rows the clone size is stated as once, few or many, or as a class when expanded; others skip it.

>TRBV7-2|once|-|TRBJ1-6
TGTGCCAGCAGCTTAGAGGCAGGGCCGAATTCACCCCTCCACTTT
CASSLEAGPNSPLHF
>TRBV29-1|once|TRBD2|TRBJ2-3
TGCAGCACAAGTAGCGGGCTCAGCACAGATACGCAGTATTTT
CSTSSGLSTDTQYF
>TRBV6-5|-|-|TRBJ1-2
TGTGCCAGCAGCCGGGGACACACTTATGGCTACACCTTC
CASSRGHTYGYTF
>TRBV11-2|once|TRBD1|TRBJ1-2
TGTGCCAGCAGCTCGGGACAGGCCAACTATGGCTACACCTTC
CASSSGQANYGYTF
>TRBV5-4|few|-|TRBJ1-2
TGTGCCAGCAGCCTCGGGTCTGGCTACACCTTC
CASSLGSGYTF
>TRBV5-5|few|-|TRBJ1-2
TGTGCCAGCAGCTTGGAGGCAGGGTTTTTATATGGCTACACCTTC
CASSLEAGFLYGYTF
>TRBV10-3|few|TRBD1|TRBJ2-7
TGTGCCATCAGTGATTTGACAGGGGTCGAGCAGTACTTC
CAISDLTGVEQYF
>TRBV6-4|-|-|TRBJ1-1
TGTGCCAGCAGACTTCGACAGAGGCATTTGAACACTGAAGCTTTCTTT
CASRLRQRHLNTEAFF
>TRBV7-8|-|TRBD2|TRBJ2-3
TGTGCCAGCAGCATCAGGACTAGCGGGGTGGGAACAGATACGCAGTATTTT
CASSIRTSGVGTDTQYF
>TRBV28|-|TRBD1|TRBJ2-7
TGTGCCAGCAGTTTTTGGAGCTGGAAAGGACAGGGGGCCTACGAGCAGTACTTC
CASSFWSWKGQGAYEQYF
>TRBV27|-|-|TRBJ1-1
TGTGCCAGCATGAGACAGGTACTGAACACTGAAGCTTTCTTT
CASMRQVLNTEAFF
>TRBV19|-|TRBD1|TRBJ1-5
TGTGCCAGTAGTAGGTTAAGGACAGGGGGATTTAATCAGCCCCAGCATTTT
CASSRLRTGGFNQPQHF
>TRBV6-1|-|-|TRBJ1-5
TGTGCCAGCAGCTACAGGGATCAGCCCCAGCATTTT
CASSYRDQPQHF
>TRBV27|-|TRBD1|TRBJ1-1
TGTGCCAGCAGGACAGGGACGGGTAAGAACACTGAAGCTTTCTTT
CASRTGTGKNTEAFF
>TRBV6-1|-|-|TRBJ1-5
TGTGCCAGCACCGGACAGCCCAAACCCAATCAGCCCCAGCATTTT
CASTGQPKPNQPQHF
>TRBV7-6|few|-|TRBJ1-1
TGTGCCAGCAGCCAGGACAGCACGAACACTGAAGCTTTCTTT
CASSQDSTNTEAFF
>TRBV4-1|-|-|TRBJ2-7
TGCGCCAGCAGCCAAGATCCGGAGGGATACGAGCAGTACTTC
CASSQDPEGYEQYF